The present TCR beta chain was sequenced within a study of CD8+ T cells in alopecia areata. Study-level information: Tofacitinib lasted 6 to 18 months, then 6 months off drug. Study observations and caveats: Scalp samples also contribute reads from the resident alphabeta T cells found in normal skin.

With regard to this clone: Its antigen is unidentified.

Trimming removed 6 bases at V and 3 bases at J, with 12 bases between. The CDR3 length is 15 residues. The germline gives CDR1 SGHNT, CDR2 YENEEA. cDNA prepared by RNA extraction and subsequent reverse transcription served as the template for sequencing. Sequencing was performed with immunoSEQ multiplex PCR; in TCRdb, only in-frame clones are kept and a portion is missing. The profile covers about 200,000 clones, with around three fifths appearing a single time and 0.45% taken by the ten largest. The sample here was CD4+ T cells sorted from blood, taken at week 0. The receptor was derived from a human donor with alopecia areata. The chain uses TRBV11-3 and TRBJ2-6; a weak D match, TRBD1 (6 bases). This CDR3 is CASSSQGSGANVLTF. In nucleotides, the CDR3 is TGTGCCAGCAGTTCACAGGGAAGTGGGGCCAACGTCCTGACTTTC.